The 14 T cell receptor beta chains below come from one sample, sequenced in a study of T cells in localized non-small cell lung cancer. Assay: immunoSEQ multiplex PCR; the TCRdb copy retains only in-frame clones and omits some. The sample contains approximately 21,000 clones, about 89% of which appear only once. This specimen consisted of peripheral blood, obtained before any cancer treatment. The receptor source for this set is a male donor at least 60 years old with stage I lung adenocarcinoma.

This clone was detected a few times. The chain uses TRBV10-2 and TRBJ1-2, with D unclear. In germline, CDR1 is WSHSY, CDR2 SAAADI. Trimming stripped 0 bases from V and 8 bases from J, with 13 bases between. The CDR3 consists of 14 residues. The DNA for the CDR3 is TGCGCCAGCAGTGAGTCGGGCAGGATGTTAGGCTACACCTTC. It specifies CASSESGRMLGYTF.

The V gene is TRBV4-3, the J gene TRBJ1-2, with D possibly TRBD1 on 5 matching bases. Trimming removed 1 base at V and 4 bases at J, with 13 bases between. The CDR3 is made up of 15 amino acids. Germline CDR1 reads LGHNA; CDR2 reads YSLEER. CDR3 bases: TGCGCCAGCAGCCAAGGAGTGACAGCGAGCTATGGCTACACCTTC. This encodes CASSQGVTASYGYTF.

This rearrangement joins TRBV30 to TRBJ2-2, with 8 bases aligning to TRBD2. Germline V gives CDR1 GTSNPN, CDR2 SVGIG (reference sequence). V lost 0 bases, J lost 3 bases, and 6 bases stayed unmatched. There are 16 residues in the CDR3. The CDR3 region is CAWSVHETSDTGELFF. CDR3 in DNA: TGTGCCTGGAGTGTACACGAGACTAGCGACACCGGGGAGCTGTTTTTT.

This rearrangement joins TRBV11-2 to TRBJ2-1; possibly TRBD1 or TRBD2 for D (6 bases each). CDR3 length: 15 residues. Germline loops: CDR1 SGHAT, CDR2 FQNNGV. Trimming pared 5 bases from V and 7 bases from J, leaving 18 bases between. The CDR3, as DNA: TGTGCCAGCAGCCGAGTGGGGGGCGTTGGAAATGAGCAGTTCTTC. This translates into CASSRVGGVGNEQFF.

The genes are TRBV29-1 and TRBJ2-1, with 11 bases lining up with TRBD2. The J segment lost 10 bases and the V segment lost 7 bases, leaving 9 bases of the junction unmatched. From germline, CDR1 is SQVTM and CDR2 ANQGSEA. This CDR3 spans 13 amino acids. The CDR3 DNA follows: TGCAGCGCCCCGGGACTAGCGGTAAGAGAGCAGTTCTTC. It codes for CSAPGLAVREQFF.

The genes are TRBV9 and TRBJ2-1, with 12 bases matching TRBD2. V lost 4 bases to trimming and J lost 9 bases; unmatched junction nucleotides: 11. CDR1 and CDR2 from the germline V gene are SGDLS and YYNGEE. The CDR3 loop spans 16 amino acids. In nucleotides, the CDR3 is TGTGCCAGCAGCCAACTCCTAGCGGGGGGGCTCACTGAGCAGTTCTTC. Translated: CASSQLLAGGLTEQFF.

The chain has TRBV2 and TRBJ2-5; 10 nucleotides align to TRBD2. The CDR3 loop spans 17 amino acids. The germline CDR1 and CDR2 sequences are SNHLY and FYNNEI. The ends lost 3 bases at V and 2 bases at J; junction bases unmatched: 9. For the CDR3, the DNA is TGTGCCAGCAGTGATTTTAGCGGGGGGTTCCCTCAAGAGACCCAGTACTTC. This codes for CASSDFSGGFPQETQYF.

The chain is built from TRBV11-2 and TRBJ1-6, with D perhaps TRBD1 (6 bases). The V gene lost 0 bases and the J gene lost 3 bases, with 15 bases spanning the gap. The germline V gene has CDR1 SGHAT and CDR2 FQNNGV. CDR3 length: 18 residues. In DNA form, the CDR3 reads TGTGCCAGCAGCTTAGATCGAGGGGGGGCGCACTATAATTCACCCCTCCACTTT. It encodes CASSLDRGGAHYNSPLHF.

In DNA, the CDR3 is TGTGCCACCCGGATGGGCTATGGCTACACCTTC. Amino acid sequence: CATRMGYGYTF. The chain links TRBV6-1 to TRBJ1-2; D remains unclear. Per the germline V gene, CDR1 is MNHNS and CDR2 is SASEGT. Deletions cut 10 bases from V and 4 bases from J, with 10 bases between. CDR3 size: 11 residues.

This chain uses TRBV7-9 with TRBJ2-3; 12 positions agree with TRBD2. This CDR3 has 17 residues. Trimming cost V 6 bases and J 2 bases; bases outside gene matches: 9. The germline CDR1 and CDR2 sequences are SEHNR and FQNEAQ (reference sequence). Here the CDR3 reads CASSLLAGGFSTDTQYF. CDR3 sequence (DNA): TGTGCCAGCAGTCTGCTAGCGGGGGGGTTCTCCACAGATACGCAGTATTTT.

This clone was seen only a few times. This rearrangement joins TRBV30 to TRBJ2-7; D is ambiguous. Germline V gene sequence: CDR1 GTSNPN, CDR2 SVGIG (reference sequence). The CDR3 consists of 12 residues. V was pared by 0 bases and J by 6 bases, with 9 bases between. The CDR3 DNA sequence: TGTGCCTGGAGTGTTCCGGTTAGCGAGCAGTACTTC. This gives the protein CAWSVPVSEQYF.

This clone occurred once. V and J are TRBV7-2 and TRBJ1-5, with unresolved D. V lost 2 bases, J lost 1 base, and 6 bases lay in between. Germline V lookup: CDR1 SGHTA, CDR2 FQGNSA. The CDR3 is 14 residues long. CDR3: CASSLMMSNQPQHF. Here the CDR3 DNA reads TGTGCCAGCAGCTTAATGATGAGCAATCAGCCCCAGCATTTT.

The rearrangement joins TRBV11-2 to TRBJ2-7; possible D gene TRBD2, 6 bases. The V end was cut by 3 bases, the J end by 2 bases, with 8 bases between. The length of the CDR3 is 13 residues. Germline CDR1 is SGHAT and CDR2 is FQNNGV. CDR3 sequence: CASSFGGTYEQYF. The CDR3 coding sequence is TGTGCCAGCAGCTTCGGGGGTACCTACGAGCAGTACTTC.

V usage is TRBV7-9 and J usage is TRBJ2-2; 7 bases are shared with TRBD1. Germline lookup yields CDR1 SEHNR and CDR2 FQNEAQ (reference sequence). V shed 5 bases, J shed 0 bases, and the junction held 9 bases outside the gene matches. There are 17 residues in the CDR3. The CDR3 sequence: CASSPLWTGTNTGELFF. The CDR3 DNA is TGTGCCAGCAGCCCCCTGTGGACAGGAACGAACACCGGGGAGCTGTTTTTT.